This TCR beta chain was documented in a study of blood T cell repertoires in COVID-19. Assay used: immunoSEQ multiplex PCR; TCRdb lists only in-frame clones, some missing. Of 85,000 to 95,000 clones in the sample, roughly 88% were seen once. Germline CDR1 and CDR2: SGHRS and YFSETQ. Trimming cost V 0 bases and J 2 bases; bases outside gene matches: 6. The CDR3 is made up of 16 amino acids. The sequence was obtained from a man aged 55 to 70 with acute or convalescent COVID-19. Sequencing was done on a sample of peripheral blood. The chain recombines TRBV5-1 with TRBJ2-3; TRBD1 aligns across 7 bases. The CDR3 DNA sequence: TGCGCCAGCAGCTTGGAGGACAGGCCCTACACAGATACGCAGTATTTT. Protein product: CASSLEDRPYTDTQYF.